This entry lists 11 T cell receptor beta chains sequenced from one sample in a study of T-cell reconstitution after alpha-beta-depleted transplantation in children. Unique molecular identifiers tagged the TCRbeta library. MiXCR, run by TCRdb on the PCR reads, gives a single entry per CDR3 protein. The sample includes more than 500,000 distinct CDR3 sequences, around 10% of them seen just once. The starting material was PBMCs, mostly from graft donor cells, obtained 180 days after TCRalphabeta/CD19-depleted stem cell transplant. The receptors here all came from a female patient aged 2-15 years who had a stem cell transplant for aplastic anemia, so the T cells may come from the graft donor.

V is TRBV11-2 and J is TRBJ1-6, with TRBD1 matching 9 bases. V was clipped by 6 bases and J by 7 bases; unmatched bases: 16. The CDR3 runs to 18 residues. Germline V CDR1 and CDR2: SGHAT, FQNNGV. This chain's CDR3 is CASSPRTGATWGNSPLHF. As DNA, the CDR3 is TGTGCCAGCAGTCCCAGGACAGGGGCCACCTGGGGGAATTCACCCCTCCACTTT.

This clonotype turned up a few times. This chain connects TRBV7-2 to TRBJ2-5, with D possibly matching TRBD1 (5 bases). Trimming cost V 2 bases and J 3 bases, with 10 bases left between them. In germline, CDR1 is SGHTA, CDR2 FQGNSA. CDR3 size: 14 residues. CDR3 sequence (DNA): TGTGCCAGCAGCTTAAAGGGGATAGAAGAGACCCAGTACTTC. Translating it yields CASSLKGIEETQYF.

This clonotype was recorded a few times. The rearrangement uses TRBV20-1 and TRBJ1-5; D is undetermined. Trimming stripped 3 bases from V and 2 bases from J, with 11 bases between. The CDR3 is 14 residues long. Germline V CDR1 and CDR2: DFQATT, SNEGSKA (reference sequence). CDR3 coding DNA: TGCAGTGCTAGCGACCACTTCGGCAATCAGCCCCAGCATTTT. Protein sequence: CSASDHFGNQPQHF.

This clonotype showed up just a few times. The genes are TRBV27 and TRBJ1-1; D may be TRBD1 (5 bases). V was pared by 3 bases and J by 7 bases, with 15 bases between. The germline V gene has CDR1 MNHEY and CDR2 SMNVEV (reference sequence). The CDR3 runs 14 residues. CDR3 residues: CASSFRLRGGEAFF. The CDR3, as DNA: TGTGCCAGCAGTTTCCGGCTTCGGGGGGGTGAAGCTTTCTTT.

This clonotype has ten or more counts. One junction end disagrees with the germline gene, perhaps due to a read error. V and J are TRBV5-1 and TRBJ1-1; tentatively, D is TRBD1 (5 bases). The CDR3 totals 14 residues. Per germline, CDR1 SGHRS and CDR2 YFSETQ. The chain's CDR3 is CASSLGQGVTEAFF. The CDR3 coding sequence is TGTGCCAGCAGCTTAGGCCAGGGAGTCACTGAAGCTTTCTTT.

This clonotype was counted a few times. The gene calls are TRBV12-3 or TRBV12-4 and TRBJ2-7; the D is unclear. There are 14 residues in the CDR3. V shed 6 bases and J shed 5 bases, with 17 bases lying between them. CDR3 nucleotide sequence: TGTGCCAGCAGCTTCAGCCCTACGGCAAACGAGCAGTACTTC. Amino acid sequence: CASSFSPTANEQYF.

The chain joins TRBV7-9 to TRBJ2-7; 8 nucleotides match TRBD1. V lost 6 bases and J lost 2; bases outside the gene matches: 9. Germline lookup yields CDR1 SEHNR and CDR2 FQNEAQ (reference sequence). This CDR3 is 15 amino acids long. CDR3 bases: TGTGCCAGCAGTCCTCCGCAGGGGGCAACCTACGAGCAGTACTTC. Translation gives CASSPPQGATYEQYF.

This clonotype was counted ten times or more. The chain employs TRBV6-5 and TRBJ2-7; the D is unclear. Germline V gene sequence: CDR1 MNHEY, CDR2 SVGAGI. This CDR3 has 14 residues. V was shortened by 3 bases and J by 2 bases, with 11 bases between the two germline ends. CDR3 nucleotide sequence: TGTGCCAGCAGTTATTCCAGACCCCCCTACGAGCAGTACTTC. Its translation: CASSYSRPPYEQYF.

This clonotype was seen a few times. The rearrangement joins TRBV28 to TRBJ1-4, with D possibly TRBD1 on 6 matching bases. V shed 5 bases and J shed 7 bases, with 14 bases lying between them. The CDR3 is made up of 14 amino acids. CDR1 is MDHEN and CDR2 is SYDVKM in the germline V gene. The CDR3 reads CASSLDRLSEKLFF. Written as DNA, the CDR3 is TGTGCCAGCAGTCTCGACAGGCTGAGTGAAAAACTGTTTTTT.

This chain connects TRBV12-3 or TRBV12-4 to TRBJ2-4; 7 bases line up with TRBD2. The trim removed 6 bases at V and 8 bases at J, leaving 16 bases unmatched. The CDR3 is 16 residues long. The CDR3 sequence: CASSPPGGPRGYIQYF. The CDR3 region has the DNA TGTGCCAGCAGCCCCCCGGGGGGACCCCGAGGGTACATTCAGTACTTC.

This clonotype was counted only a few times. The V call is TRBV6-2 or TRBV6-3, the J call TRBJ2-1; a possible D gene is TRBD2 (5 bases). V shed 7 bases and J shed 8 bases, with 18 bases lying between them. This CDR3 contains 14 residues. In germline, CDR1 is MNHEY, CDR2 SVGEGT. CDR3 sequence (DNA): TGTGCCAGCAAGGCCACGGGGATGGGCGATGAGCAGTTCTTC. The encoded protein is CASKATGMGDEQFF.